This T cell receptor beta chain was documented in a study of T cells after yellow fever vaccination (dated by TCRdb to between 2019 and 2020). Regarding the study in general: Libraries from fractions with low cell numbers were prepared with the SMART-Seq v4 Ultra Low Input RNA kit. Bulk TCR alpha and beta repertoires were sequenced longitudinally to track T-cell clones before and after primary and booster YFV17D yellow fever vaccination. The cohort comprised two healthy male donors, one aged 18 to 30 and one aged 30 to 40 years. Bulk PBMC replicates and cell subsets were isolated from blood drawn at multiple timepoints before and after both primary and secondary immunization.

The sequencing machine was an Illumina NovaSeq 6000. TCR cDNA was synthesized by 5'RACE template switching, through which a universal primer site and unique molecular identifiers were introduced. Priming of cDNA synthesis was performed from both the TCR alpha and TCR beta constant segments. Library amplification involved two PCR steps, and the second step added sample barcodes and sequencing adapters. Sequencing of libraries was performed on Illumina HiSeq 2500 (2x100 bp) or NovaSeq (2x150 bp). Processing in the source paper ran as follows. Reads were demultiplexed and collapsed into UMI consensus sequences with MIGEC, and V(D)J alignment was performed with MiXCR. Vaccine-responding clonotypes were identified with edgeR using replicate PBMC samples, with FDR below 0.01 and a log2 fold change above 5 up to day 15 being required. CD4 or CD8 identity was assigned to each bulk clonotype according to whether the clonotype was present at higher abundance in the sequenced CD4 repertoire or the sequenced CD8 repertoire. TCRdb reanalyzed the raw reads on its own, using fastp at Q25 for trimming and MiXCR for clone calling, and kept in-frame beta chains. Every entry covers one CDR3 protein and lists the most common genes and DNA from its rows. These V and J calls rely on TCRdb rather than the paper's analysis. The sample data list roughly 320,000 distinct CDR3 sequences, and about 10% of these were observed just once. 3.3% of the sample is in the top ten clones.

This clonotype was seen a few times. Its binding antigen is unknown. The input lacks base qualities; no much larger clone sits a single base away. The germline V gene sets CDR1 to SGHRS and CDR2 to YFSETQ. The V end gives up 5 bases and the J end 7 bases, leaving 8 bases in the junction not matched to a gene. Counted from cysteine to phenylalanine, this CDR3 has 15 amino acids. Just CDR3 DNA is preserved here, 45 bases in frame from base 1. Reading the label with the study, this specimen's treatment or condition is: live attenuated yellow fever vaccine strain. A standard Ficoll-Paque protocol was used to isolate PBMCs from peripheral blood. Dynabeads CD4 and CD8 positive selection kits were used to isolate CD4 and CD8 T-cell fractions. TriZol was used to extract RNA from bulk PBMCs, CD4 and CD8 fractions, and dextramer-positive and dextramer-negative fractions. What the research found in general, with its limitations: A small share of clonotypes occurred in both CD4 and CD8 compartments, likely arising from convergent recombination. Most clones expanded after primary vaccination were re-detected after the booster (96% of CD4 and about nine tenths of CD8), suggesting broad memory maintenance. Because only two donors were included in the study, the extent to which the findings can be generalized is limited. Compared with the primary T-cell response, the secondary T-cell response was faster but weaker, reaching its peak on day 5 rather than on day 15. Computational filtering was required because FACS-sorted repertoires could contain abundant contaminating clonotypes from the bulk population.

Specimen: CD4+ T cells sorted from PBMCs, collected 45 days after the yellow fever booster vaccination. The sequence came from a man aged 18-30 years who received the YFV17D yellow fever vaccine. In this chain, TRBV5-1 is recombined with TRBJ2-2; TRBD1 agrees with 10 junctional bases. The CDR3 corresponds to CASRNGTGVVGELFF. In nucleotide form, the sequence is TGCGCCAGCAGGAACGGGACAGGGGTTGTCGGGGAGCTGTTTTTT.